Listed below are T cell receptor beta chains from one sample, sequenced in a study of cytomegalovirus exposure and HLA in healthy donors. This table comes from immunoSEQ multiplex PCR, and its TCRdb copy is limited to in-frame clones, with some not included. Of more than 150,000 clones listed, 82% were seen once; the top ten hold about 1.6%. Material: PBMCs. The receptors come from a man in his forties in good health and CMV-seronegative. CDR3s include the opening cysteine and the closing phenylalanine or tryptophan. D genes are given only for firm matches. Clone sizes are given selectively: once, few, many, or a class where the clone is expanded.

v_call	clone_size	d_call	j_call	cdr3_nt	cdr3_aa
TRBV18	few	TRBD1	TRBJ2-5	TGTGCCAGCTCACGTACAGGGGTCCAAGAGACCCAGTACTTC	CASSRTGVQETQYF
TRBV27	.	.	TRBJ2-7	TGTGCCAGCAGTTATGGGGGCAGTGTTTCCTACGAGCAGTACTTC	CASSYGGSVSYEQYF
TRBV9	.	.	TRBJ2-5	TGTGCCAGCAGCGTAGAGGGGAAAGAGACCCAGTACTTC	CASSVEGKETQYF
TRBV30	.	TRBD1	TRBJ1-5	TGTGCCTGGAGGGACCGGACAGGGGAGAATCAGCCCCAGCATTTT	CAWRDRTGENQPQHF
TRBV28	.	.	TRBJ2-7	TGTGCCAGCTATAGGGGGGGGGCCCCCTCCTACGAGCAGTACTTC	CASYRGGAPSYEQYF
TRBV15	once	.	TRBJ1-2	TGTGCCACCAGTCCGGACACCTATCCAAACTATGGCTACACCTTC	CATSPDTYPNYGYTF
TRBV30	.	.	TRBJ1-1	TGTGCCTGGAGCCTACAGGGATACACTGAAGCTTTCTTT	CAWSLQGYTEAFF
TRBV6-4	.	TRBD2	TRBJ2-7	TGTGCCAGCAGCGACGGGACTAGCGGGGGGAGCTCCTACGAGCAGTACTTC	CASSDGTSGGSSYEQYF
TRBV6-5	.	TRBD1	TRBJ2-2	TGTGCCAGCCGCGACAGGGGGAAAACCGGGGAGCTGTTTTTT	CASRDRGKTGELFF
TRBV19	.	TRBD1	TRBJ1-4	TGTGCCAGTAGCGGACAGGGCCGAGATGAAAAACTGTTTTTT	CASSGQGRDEKLFF
TRBV18	once	.	TRBJ1-5	TGTGCCAGCTCAGATCAGTTAAATCAGCCCCAGCATTTT	CASSDQLNQPQHF
TRBV30	.	.	TRBJ2-5	TGTGCCTGGAGTCCCACACAAGGGGGATGGGAGACCCAGTACTTC	CAWSPTQGGWETQYF
TRBV4-1	.	TRBD1	TRBJ2-7	TGCGCCAGCAGCCAAGAGGGGACAGTCTACGAGCAGTACTTC	CASSQEGTVYEQYF
TRBV10-3	once	.	TRBJ2-2	TGTGCCATCAGTGAGCGGAACGGGGAACCGTTTTTT	CAISERNGEPFF
TRBV7-9	.	.	TRBJ2-2	TGTGCCAGCAGCTTACTGCGTGAGGAGCTGTTTTTT	CASSLLREELFF
TRBV19	.	TRBD1	TRBJ2-1	TGTGCCAGTAGTAGGACAGGGGGCGTCGCGGGCCTGTTCTTC	CASSRTGGVAGLFF
TRBV11-2	.	.	TRBJ2-2	TGTGCCAGCAGCCCAGGGGCGGGAGCGGTCGGGGAGCTGTTTTTT	CASSPGAGAVGELFF
TRBV11-2	.	.	TRBJ2-1	TGTGCCAGCAGCCCGACTAGGAATGACGCCTACAATGAGCAGTTCTTC	CASSPTRNDAYNEQFF
TRBV6-5	.	TRBD1	TRBJ2-7	TGTGCCAGCAGTTACCGAATACAGGGGGCGAGACACGAGCAGTACTTC	CASSYRIQGARHEQYF
TRBV15	.	TRBD1	TRBJ2-3	TGTGCCACCAGCAGAACTCGGACAGGGGAGGGTACGCAGTATTTT	CATSRTRTGEGTQYF
TRBV19	few	.	TRBJ1-6	TGTGCCAGTAGTGACAGTCCTTATAATTCACCCCTCCACTTT	CASSDSPYNSPLHF
TRBV6-1	few	.	TRBJ2-4	TGTGCCAGCAGTGTTCTTACAGGGATCGGTGGCAAAAACATTCAGTACTTC	CASSVLTGIGGKNIQYF
TRBV6-5	few	TRBD1	TRBJ1-4	TGTGCCAGCAGGGCGACAGGGCCCAGGGGTGAAAAACTGTTTTTT	CASRATGPRGEKLFF
TRBV15	.	TRBD1	TRBJ2-4	TGTGCCACCAGCAGAGGCATATGGGACAGCGGACCTAAAAACATTCAGTACTTC	CATSRGIWDSGPKNIQYF
TRBV27	.	TRBD1	TRBJ2-7	TGTGCCAGCAGTTTATACCGGGACAGGCTTCTCTACGAGCAGTACTTC	CASSLYRDRLLYEQYF
TRBV6-5	.	TRBD1	TRBJ2-7	TGTGCCAGCAGTTACTGGGGACAGGGAGGAAACGAGCAGTACTTC	CASSYWGQGGNEQYF
TRBV19	.	.	TRBJ1-1	TGTGCCAGTAGTATAAACAGTTTTTCGTACACTGAAGCTTTCTTT	CASSINSFSYTEAFF
TRBV19	few	TRBD2	TRBJ2-1	TGTGCCAGTAGTGTGACTAGCGGGCCTAATGAGCAGTTCTTC	CASSVTSGPNEQFF
TRBV19	.	TRBD2	TRBJ2-7	TGTGCCAGTAGTCCTCGCCCGGGACTAGCGGGAGGCGAGCAGTACTTC	CASSPRPGLAGGEQYF
TRBV6-5	once	TRBD1	TRBJ1-6	TGTGCCAGCAGTTACGGACAGGGATCGAATTCACCCCTCCACTTT	CASSYGQGSNSPLHF
TRBV30	once	.	TRBJ2-7	TGTGCCTGGAGCCTCGGGACACAAAATTACGAGCAGTACTTC	CAWSLGTQNYEQYF
TRBV7-2	.	TRBD1	TRBJ1-5	TGTGCCAGCAGCCCACGGACAGGGGGGGATCAGCCCCAGCATTTT	CASSPRTGGDQPQHF
TRBV30	.	TRBD2	TRBJ2-3	TGTGCCTGGAGCTATAGCGGGGGGGGCACAGATACGCAGTATTTT	CAWSYSGGGTDTQYF
TRBV7-2	.	TRBD2	TRBJ2-1	TGTGCCAGCAGCTTACCGGGACTAGCGGGAAGGGATGAGCAGTTCTTC	CASSLPGLAGRDEQFF
TRBV5-5	.	TRBD2	TRBJ2-1	TGTGCCAGCAGCCCCATGAGCGGGGGCCCAGGCAATGAGCAGTTCTTC	CASSPMSGGPGNEQFF
TRBV6-1	.	.	TRBJ1-1	TGTGCCAGCAGCGACAGATACACTGAAGCTTTCTTT	CASSDRYTEAFF
TRBV6-5	.	.	TRBJ1-2	TGTGCCAGCAGTTACCGGGACGGTAGCGGCTATGGCTACACCTTC	CASSYRDGSGYGYTF
TRBV29-1	few	.	TRBJ2-5	TGCAGCGCCCTACCCACAGCCTCCGGGACCCAGTACTTC	CSALPTASGTQYF
TRBV16	.	TRBD1	TRBJ1-1	TGTGCCAGCAGCCAATCGGGGACAGGCGGAGCTTTCTTT	CASSQSGTGGAFF
TRBV9	.	TRBD2	TRBJ2-1	TGTGCCAGCAGCCCCGTGCTGCGGGAGTTCTACAATGAGCAGTTCTTC	CASSPVLREFYNEQFF
TRBV4-1	.	.	TRBJ2-2	TGCGCCAGCAGGGATCAGGGTAAAGGCGGGGAGCTGTTTTTT	CASRDQGKGGELFF
TRBV7-6	once	.	TRBJ2-7	TGTGCCAGCAGGCCGCCCGGGACTGAGAGCTCCTACGAGCAGTACTTC	CASRPPGTESSYEQYF
TRBV11-1	.	TRBD1	TRBJ2-7	TGTGCCAGCAGCCCCCGACAGGGTCACAACGAGCAGTACTTC	CASSPRQGHNEQYF
TRBV6-6	.	TRBD1	TRBJ1-5	TGTGCCAGCAGTTCCCTCCGGGACAGTAGCAATCAGCCCCAGCATTTT	CASSSLRDSSNQPQHF
TRBV28	.	TRBD1	TRBJ1-3	TGTGCCAGCAGCCCACAGGGGTTTGGAAACACCATATATTTT	CASSPQGFGNTIYF
TRBV5-1	.	.	TRBJ1-5	TGCGCCAGCAGCCCACAGGATCGCAATCAGCCCCAGCATTTT	CASSPQDRNQPQHF
TRBV6-4	.	TRBD2	TRBJ2-7	TGTGCCAGCAGTGACGCGACTAGCGGGAGGGTCCCATCTTTGTACGAGCAGTACTTC	CASSDATSGRVPSLYEQYF
TRBV11-1	.	.	TRBJ1-1	TGTGCCAGCAGCAAACAGGGAGAGAACACTGAAGCTTTCTTT	CASSKQGENTEAFF
TRBV7-2	.	TRBD2	TRBJ2-7	TGTGCCAGCAGCTCACAACTAGCGGGAGGGCCGGGGGCCTACGAGCAGTACTTC	CASSSQLAGGPGAYEQYF
TRBV27	.	TRBD1	TRBJ1-5	TGTGCCAGCACTCTAACGGGGACAGCAAATCAGCCCCAGCATTTT	CASTLTGTANQPQHF
TRBV7-2	.	.	TRBJ1-1	TGTGCCAGCAGCTCGAGGAACACTGAAGCTTTCTTT	CASSSRNTEAFF
TRBV6-5	.	.	TRBJ1-2	TGTGCCAGCAGCTCGGACAGCTATGGCTACACCTTC	CASSSDSYGYTF
TRBV18	.	.	TRBJ2-3	TGTGCCAGCGCCTCACGGGGCACAGATACGCAGTATTTT	CASASRGTDTQYF